Below are 11 T cell receptor beta chains sequenced from a single sample in a study of T cell changes during pregnancy in multiple sclerosis. Data came from immunoSEQ multiplex PCR; TCRdb stores just in-frame clones and leaves some out. The sample carries about 42,000 clones, about 91% recorded once. The sequencing used CD4+ T cells from peripheral blood mononuclear cells, collected in the second trimester of pregnancy. The origin of the receptors is a female donor in good health, enrolled as a control in a pregnancy study.

The chain is built from TRBV12-2 and TRBJ2-7; TRBD2 reflects the table's D call only, with no check against the DNA. TRBV12-2 is a known pseudogene. The CDR3 sequence is 15 residues long. CDR3 nucleotides: TGTGCAAGTCGCTTAGAGGGCGCGGGAGCTAGAGAGCAGTACTTC. It specifies CASRLEGAGAREQYF.

The rearrangement joins TRBV11-2 to TRBJ2-3; 14 bases map to TRBD2. There are 15 residues in the CDR3. V was clipped by 4 bases and J by 8 bases; unmatched bases: 5. CDR1 and CDR2 from the germline V gene are SGHAT and FQNNGV. DNA for the CDR3: TGTGCCAGCAGCTCCCGACTAGCGGGGGGGCCTACGCAGTATTTT. Protein: CASSSRLAGGPTQYF.

The chain combines TRBV19 with TRBJ2-7, with D tentatively TRBD1 (6 bases). The CDR3 has 13 amino acids. CDR1 and CDR2 from the germline V gene are LNHDA and SQIVND (reference sequence). Trimming removed 4 bases at V and 6 bases at J, with 13 bases between. The CDR3 DNA is TGTGCCAGTAGTACCTTACAGGGTGGCGAGCAGTACTTC. Translating gives CASSTLQGGEQYF.

The rearrangement joins TRBV29-1 to TRBJ1-2; possible D gene TRBD1, 5 bases. The CDR3 totals 11 residues. Trimming pared 7 bases from V and 4 bases from J, leaving 10 bases between. Germline V gene sequence: CDR1 SQVTM, CDR2 ANQGSEA. The CDR3 protein is CSAQGGYGYTF. CDR3 nucleotides: TGCAGCGCGCAGGGTGGCTATGGCTACACCTTC. The complete variable domain, with remaining parts taken from reference TRBV29-1 and TRBJ1-2, reads SAVISQKPSRDICQRGTSLTIQCQVDSQVTMMFWYRQQPGQSLTLIATANQGSEATYESGFVIDKFPISRPNLTFSTLTVSNMSPEDSSIYLCSAQGGYGYTFGSGTRLTVV.

The chain uses TRBV11-2 and TRBJ2-1, with TRBD2 as a possible D gene (5 bases). Trimming pared 4 bases from V and 5 bases from J, leaving 9 bases between. The CDR3 has 13 amino acids. Germline CDR1 SGHAT, CDR2 FQNNGV. The CDR3 spells CASSSQLDNEQFF. The CDR3 DNA reads TGTGCCAGCAGCTCGCAACTAGACAATGAGCAGTTCTTC.

The rearrangement links TRBV5-3 to TRBJ1-1; 8 bases line up with TRBD1. TRBV5-3 is placed among ORFs of uncertain function. The J segment lost 4 bases and the V segment lost 0 bases, leaving 14 bases of the junction unmatched. This CDR3 comprises 18 residues. CDR3 nucleotide sequence: TGTGCCAGAAGCTTGGCATTCAAGCAGGGGGCTTTTCTCACTGAAGCTTTCTTT. The encoded protein is CARSLAFKQGAFLTEAFF.

The chain links TRBV6-5 to TRBJ1-6; 7 bases are shared with TRBD1. Germline loops: CDR1 MNHEY, CDR2 SVGAGI. V lost 5 bases, J lost 8 bases, and 9 bases stayed unmatched. CDR3 length: 15 residues. The CDR3 region has the DNA TGTGCCAGCAGTCATAGACCTACAGGGGATTCACCCCTCCACTTT. It specifies CASSHRPTGDSPLHF.

This chain uses TRBV27 with TRBJ2-3; 8 bases fit TRBD1. V lost 7 bases, J lost 6 bases, and 12 bases stayed unmatched. This CDR3 contains 15 residues. Per germline, CDR1 MNHEY and CDR2 SMNVEV (reference sequence). The CDR3 coding sequence is TGTGCCAGCAAGACAGGGGATGGGCCGGGGGATACGCAGTATTTT. Translation: CASKTGDGPGDTQYF.

The chain couples TRBV11-2 to TRBJ2-3, with 8 bases matching TRBD1. CDR1 SGHAT and CDR2 FQNNGV come from the germline V gene. Trimming took 2 bases from V and 9 from J; bases not matched to a gene: 19. This CDR3 region has 18 residues. The DNA of the CDR3 is TGTGCCAGCAGCTTAATTACGTGTTCACAGGGGGACCAATGCACGCAGTATTTT. Amino acids: CASSLITCSQGDQCTQYF.

The chain employs TRBV9 and TRBJ2-1; D possibly corresponds to TRBD1 (5 bases). Deletions cut 0 bases from V and 0 bases from J, with 7 bases between. Germline CDR1 is SGDLS and CDR2 is YYNGEE. The CDR3 has 15 amino acids. The CDR3: CASSVGQISYNEQFF. Here the CDR3 DNA reads TGTGCCAGCAGCGTAGGACAGATCTCCTACAATGAGCAGTTCTTC.

This rearrangement joins TRBV5-1 to TRBJ1-2, with D hard to call. This CDR3 region has 14 residues. Germline loops: CDR1 SGHRS, CDR2 YFSETQ. V lost 5 bases and J lost 5, with 16 bases in between. The CDR3 coding sequence is TGCGCCAGCAGGAGCGGACCAGCGGCGTATGGCTACACCTTC. This translates into CASRSGPAAYGYTF. The full variable domain, completed using reference TRBV5-1 and TRBJ1-2, is KAGVTQTPRYLIKTRGQQVTLSCSPISGHRSVSWYQQTPGQGLQFLFEYFSETQRNKGNFPGRFSGRQFSNSRSEMNVSTLELGDSALYLCASRSGPAAYGYTFGSGTRLTVV.